The 11 T cell receptor beta chains presented below share a single source sample, sequenced in a study of blood T cell repertoires in COVID-19. Produced via immunoSEQ multiplex PCR; TCRdb's table is partial and in-frame only. This table has hundreds of thousands of clones, 83% appearing once. The sequencing sample was made of peripheral blood. These receptors all stem from a woman between 40 and 50 years old with active or convalescent COVID-19.

J is TRBJ1-2 and V is TRBV9; tentatively, D is TRBD1 (5 bases). Germline-derived CDR1 and CDR2 are SGDLS and YYNGEE. V was clipped by 4 bases and J by 7 bases, with 11 bases between them. This CDR3 region has 12 residues. Written as DNA, the CDR3 is TGTGCCAGCAGCCCAGTGGGGGGTGGCTACACCTTC. It is translated as CASSPVGGGYTF.

The rearrangement uses TRBV11-3 and TRBJ1-6; D ambiguous. V lost 2 bases and J lost 7, with 6 bases in between. Germline V lookup: CDR1 SGHNT, CDR2 YENEEA. This CDR3 comprises 13 residues. The CDR3 protein is CASSLSPNSPLHF. The CDR3 coding sequence is TGTGCCAGCAGCTTATCCCCGAATTCACCCCTCCACTTT.

The chain is built from TRBV7-3 and TRBJ2-6; D is unresolved. V lost 5 bases to trimming and J lost 1 base, with 15 bases between them. CDR3 length: 17 residues. Germline V gene sequence: CDR1 SGHTA, CDR2 FQGTGA. This CDR3 reads CASSQTPRISGANVLTF. DNA of the CDR3: TGTGCCAGCAGCCAAACACCGAGGATTTCTGGGGCCAACGTCCTGACTTTC.

V gene TRBV5-6 combines with J gene TRBJ1-3; 8 nucleotides match TRBD1. The J segment lost 4 bases and the V segment lost 3 bases, leaving 9 bases of the junction unmatched. Germline assignment: CDR1 SGHDT and CDR2 YYEEEE. The CDR3 spans 16 residues. The CDR3 here is CASSSWGTGLGNTIYF. CDR3 bases: TGTGCCAGCAGCTCCTGGGGGACAGGCCTAGGAAACACCATATATTTT.

The rearrangement joins TRBV25-1 to TRBJ1-4; the match to TRBD1 covers 7 bases. CDR3 length: 13 amino acids. The trim removed 8 bases at V and 8 bases at J, leaving 8 bases unmatched. In germline, CDR1 is MGHDK, CDR2 SYGVNS. The DNA of the CDR3 is TGTGCCAGCGCGGAGGGGGCTGACGAAAAACTGTTTTTT. Amino acid sequence: CASAEGADEKLFF.

This chain joins TRBV29-1 and TRBJ1-3; D might be TRBD1 (5 bases). The length of the CDR3 is 13 residues. Per germline, CDR1 SQVTM and CDR2 ANQGSEA. V was cut by 3 bases and J by 2 bases, with 8 bases left in between. The CDR3 coding sequence is TGCAGCGTTGACGGGGGTGCTGGAAACACCATATATTTT. Protein sequence: CSVDGGAGNTIYF. The whole variable domain, remainder taken from reference TRBV29-1 and TRBJ1-3, is SAVISQKPSRDICQRGTSLTIQCQVDSQVTMMFWYRQQPGQSLTLIATANQGSEATYESGFVIDKFPISRPNLTFSTLTVSNMSPEDSSIYLCSVDGGAGNTIYFGEGSWLTVV.

The genes are TRBV6-5 and TRBJ1-2; 8 bases agree with TRBD1. The V gene's germline CDR1 is MNHEY and CDR2 SVGAGI. The CDR3 is made up of 12 amino acids. Losses at the gene ends were 5 bases for V and 7 bases for J; bases not matched to a gene: 3. The CDR3 region has the DNA TGTGCCAGCAGTATGACAGGGGCTGGCTACACCTTC. It translates to CASSMTGAGYTF.

CDR3 sequence (DNA): TGTGCCAGCAGCCTCCGGACAGGGGGCCTGAATGAGCAGTTCTTC. Amino acid sequence: CASSLRTGGLNEQFF. This chain links TRBV7-2 with TRBJ2-1; 11 nucleotides line up with TRBD1. Germline V lookup: CDR1 SGHTA, CDR2 FQGNSA. With 5 bases clipped from V and 7 bases from J, the junction kept 7 bases outside the gene matches. The CDR3 loop spans 15 amino acids.

The CDR3 is CASSPQDRVGGYTF. The CDR3 DNA reads as TGTGCCAGCTCACCACAGGACAGGGTCGGTGGCTACACCTTC. The gene calls are TRBV18 and TRBJ1-2, with 8 bases aligning to TRBD1. The CDR3 has 14 amino acids. The V gene end was trimmed by 1 base and the J gene end by 7 bases; junction bases not matched to a gene: 5. Looked up from germline, CDR1 is KGHSH and CDR2 is LQKENI.

The chain links TRBV6-5 to TRBJ1-6; TRBD1 aligns across 9 bases. This CDR3 spans 15 amino acids. Germline V gives CDR1 MNHEY, CDR2 SVGAGI. After removal of 2 bases from V and 6 bases from J, the junction contained 2 bases not matched to a gene. The CDR3 nucleotides read TGTGCCAGCAGTTACAAGACAGGGGGTAATTCACCCCTCCACTTT. Translated: CASSYKTGGNSPLHF.

This chain connects TRBV30 to TRBJ1-4; D ambiguous. The CDR3 extends over 16 amino acids. The germline gives CDR1 GTSNPN, CDR2 SVGIG (reference sequence). Trimming removed 0 bases from V and 8 bases from J, with 19 bases in between. The CDR3 region has the DNA TGTGCCTGGAGTGTAGCAGGAGCGGCATCCCGGGAAAAACTGTTTTTT. Encoded protein: CAWSVAGAASREKLFF. Using reference TRBV30 and TRBJ1-4 for the parts outside the CDR3, the full variable domain is SQTIHQWPATLVQPVGSPLSLECTVEGTSNPNLYWYRQAAGRGLQLLFYSVGIGQISSEVPQNLSASRPQDRQFILSSKKLLLSDSGFYLCAWSVAGAASREKLFFGSGTQLSVL.